Included here is one T cell receptor beta chain sequence, with context. Its antigen specificity is not known. Per-base qualities were not stored, and no clone one base away is much larger. Genomic DNA was isolated from the sorted cells so that the TCRbeta CDR3 region could be sequenced. The immunoSEQ Assay was used to sequence the TCRbeta CDR3 regions. This is the immuneACCESS table as TCRdb keeps it, with only in-frame sequences that have V and J called. A part of the clones is gone; compared with another copy, unresolved V genes explain less than half, and the rest is unexplained. The sample table holds 150,000 to 180,000 clones, of which roughly 94% were seen once. In total, the top ten clones hold about 0.31% of the sample. The data derive from a study of OX40 agonist ivuxolimab in advanced cancers. General notes on the study: Ivuxolimab, which targeted the costimulatory receptor OX40 (CD134), was an agonistic, fully human IgG2 monoclonal antibody. Three dose-escalation patients achieved partial responses, one with hepatocellular carcinoma and two with cutaneous melanoma. Intravenous ivuxolimab was administered to patients every 2 weeks at six dose levels: 0.01, 0.1, 0.3, 1.5, 3 and 10 mg/kg. Among the 52 dose-escalation patients, some 20 had hepatocellular carcinoma, approximately 15 melanoma, 9 renal cell carcinoma and 9 head and neck cancer. The purpose of peripheral TCRbeta sequencing was to test whether ivuxolimab changed TCR sequence diversity and led to clonal T-cell expansion. The paper covers the monotherapy dose-escalation part of the phase I ivuxolimab trial, which included N of about 50 patients. Prior anti-PD-1, anti-PD-L1 or anti-CTLA-4 therapy was permitted, and 40% of dose-escalation patients had received checkpoint inhibitors. The dose-escalation cohort was roughly 87% male with a mean age of roughly 62 years, ranging from roughly 23 to 80.

The germline ends are 14 bases apart after V is trimmed by 1 base and J by 5 bases. The CDR1 and CDR2 encoded by the germline V gene are MGHRA and YSYEKL. The CDR3 has 15 amino acids, counting the end cysteine and phenylalanine. The read is trimmed to its CDR3 DNA, 45 bases read in frame from base 1. General findings and caveats noted by the study authors: After ivuxolimab, CD8+ T cells had more expanded clones than CD4+ T cells on average. In the 0.1-3.0 mg/kg groups, partial responders had among the lowest normalized peripheral clonal expansion, particularly in CD8+ T cells. Low levels of normalized T-cell clonal expansion were also shown by some nonresponding patients. At doses of 0.1 to 3.0 mg/kg, clonal expansion of both CD4+ and CD8+ blood T cells was observed from baseline to week 6. Antigen specificity was not determined for the clonally expanded peripheral T cells.

The trial excluded patients who had a history of autoimmune disease or were on systemic immunosuppression. Peripheral blood for TCR sequencing was collected from all dose cohorts at baseline, on cycle 4 day 1, and on cycle 7 day 1. Samples were obtained from an open-label, multicenter, first-in-human phase I dose-escalation trial of ivuxolimab. The trial enrolled adults with locally advanced or metastatic head and neck squamous cell, hepatocellular, melanoma or renal cell carcinoma. Before TCR sequencing, CD4+ T cells and CD8+ T cells were sorted from peripheral blood as separate populations. This receptor was obtained from an adult with an advanced solid tumor such as melanoma, head and neck, liver or kidney cancer. This specimen consisted of CD4+ or CD8+ T cells sorted from blood, obtained in a trial of the OX40 agonist ivuxolimab. The rearranged chain carries TRBV4-1 and TRBJ1-2; a tentative D match to TRBD1 spans 6 bases. In nucleotides, the sequence is TGCGCCAGCAGCCAAGTTGGGGGCAAAACTTATGGCTACACCTTC. This gives the protein CASSQVGGKTYGYTF.